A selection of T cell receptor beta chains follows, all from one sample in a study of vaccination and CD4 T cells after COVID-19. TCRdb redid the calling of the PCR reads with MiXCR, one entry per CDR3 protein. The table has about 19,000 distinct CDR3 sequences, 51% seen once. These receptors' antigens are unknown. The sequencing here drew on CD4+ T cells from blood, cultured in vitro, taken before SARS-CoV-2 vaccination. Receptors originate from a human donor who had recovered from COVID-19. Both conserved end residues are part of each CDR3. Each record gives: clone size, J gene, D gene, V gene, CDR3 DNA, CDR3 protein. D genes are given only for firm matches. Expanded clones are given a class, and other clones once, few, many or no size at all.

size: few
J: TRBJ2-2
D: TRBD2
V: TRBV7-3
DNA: TGTGCCAGCAGCCCCGGAACGGGACTAGCGGGACACACCGGGGAGCTGTTTTTT
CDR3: CASSPGTGLAGHTGELFF

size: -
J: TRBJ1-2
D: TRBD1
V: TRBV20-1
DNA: TGCAGTGCTAGAGATCGACGACAGGGTCGGAATGGCTACACCTTC
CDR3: CSARDRRQGRNGYTF

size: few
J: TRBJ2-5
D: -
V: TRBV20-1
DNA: TGCAGTGCCCCTCGGCCCCAAGAGACCCAGTACTTC
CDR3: CSAPRPQETQYF

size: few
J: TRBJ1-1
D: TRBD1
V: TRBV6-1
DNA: TGTGCCAGCAGGATATACAGGGGGCTGAACACTGAAGCTTTCTTT
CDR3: CASRIYRGLNTEAFF

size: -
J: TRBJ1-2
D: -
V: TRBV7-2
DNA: TGTGCCAGCAGCTCCCGAAGCTATGGCTACACCTTC
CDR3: CASSSRSYGYTF

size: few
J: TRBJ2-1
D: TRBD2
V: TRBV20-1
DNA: TGCAGTGCTAGCATAGCGGGGGGATACAATGAGCAGTTCTTC
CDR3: CSASIAGGYNEQFF

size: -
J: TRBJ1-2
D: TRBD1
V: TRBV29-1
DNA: TGCAGCGGACAGGGGGCGAACTATGGCTACACCTTC
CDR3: CSGQGANYGYTF

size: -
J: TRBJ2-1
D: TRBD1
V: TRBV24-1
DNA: TGTGCCACCAGTGATCAGTCTATAGGGGGCAGTGAGCAGTTCTTC
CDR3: CATSDQSIGGSEQFF

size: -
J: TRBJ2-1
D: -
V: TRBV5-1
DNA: TGCGCCAGCAGCTCTCGGACCGGCGGTGAGCAGTTCTTC
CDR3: CASSSRTGGEQFF

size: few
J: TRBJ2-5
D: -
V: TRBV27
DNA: TGTGCCAGCAGTTTATCGACCGGATACACGGAGACCCAGTACTTC
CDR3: CASSLSTGYTETQYF

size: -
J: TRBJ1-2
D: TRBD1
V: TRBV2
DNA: TGTGCCAGCAGTGAAGCGGACGGACAGGTTTCTGGCTACACCTTC
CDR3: CASSEADGQVSGYTF